These 5 T cell receptor beta chains were all obtained from the same sample, sequenced in a study of sequential checkpoint blockade in melanoma. This sample's treatment: randomized to nivolumab then ipilimumab (arm A) or the reverse (arm B). Libraries were prepared by immunoSEQ multiplex PCR; TCRdb keeps only in-frame clonotypes and omits some of them. Of some 920 clones listed, 21% were seen once; the top ten hold around an eighth. This sample comprised tumor tissue (inferred from file names), obtained from a patient given nivolumab and ipilimumab in sequence. The receptor source for this set is a human donor with melanoma.

This clone has more than one count but fewer than ten. The chain has TRBV30 and TRBJ2-7; no firm D call. Trimming took off 7 bases at V and 5 bases at J, with 21 bases between the two ends. CDR1 GTSNPN and CDR2 SVGIG come from the germline V gene (reference sequence). The CDR3 consists of 14 residues. The CDR3 protein is CAYTRTPFIDEQYF. The CDR3 DNA reads as TGTGCCTACACCCGGACCCCTTTTATAGACGAGCAGTACTTC.

This clone turned up a few times. This chain connects TRBV9 to TRBJ2-3; 8 bases map to TRBD1. The junction had 15 bases not matched to a gene; V was cut back by 2 bases and J by 4 bases. The CDR3 extends over 18 amino acids. Germline assignment: CDR1 SGDLS and CDR2 YYNGEE. The CDR3 DNA is TGTGCCAGCAGCGTTGATACCCCCGGGACAGGAGGCCCAGATACGCAGTATTTT. This translates into CASSVDTPGTGGPDTQYF.

In its sample, this clone ranks as medium-sized. The chain links TRBV6-8 to TRBJ1-2, with TRBD1 as a possible D gene (6 bases). The germline V and J ends were trimmed by 4 bases and 5 bases, with 14 bases remaining between them. Per germline, CDR1 MNHGY and CDR2 SAAAGT. This CDR3 has 14 amino acids. CDR3: CASSSQWTAYGYTF. The CDR3 nucleotides read TGTGCCAGCAGTTCCCAGTGGACAGCTTATGGCTACACCTTC.

As regards this clone: At one end the junction does not follow the germline gene, possibly because of a read error. The V gene is TRBV15, the J gene TRBJ2-5; 10 bases are a match to TRBD1. This CDR3 contains 14 residues. Germline CDR1 LNHNV, CDR2 YYDKDF (reference sequence). This chain's CDR3 is CASSERDRGQTQYF. CDR3 bases: TGTGCCAGCAGCGAGAGGGACAGGGGACAGACCCAGTACTTC.

This clone was observed a few times. The rearrangement uses TRBV6-8 and TRBJ2-1; possible D gene TRBD2, 5 bases. From germline, CDR1 is MNHGY and CDR2 SAAAGT. With 2 bases removed from V and 0 bases from J, the gap between germline ends came to 11 bases. This CDR3 spans 16 amino acids. The CDR3 loop is CASSYRRGFSYNEQFF. Here the CDR3 DNA reads TGTGCCAGCAGTTACCGTCGAGGGTTCTCCTACAATGAGCAGTTCTTC.